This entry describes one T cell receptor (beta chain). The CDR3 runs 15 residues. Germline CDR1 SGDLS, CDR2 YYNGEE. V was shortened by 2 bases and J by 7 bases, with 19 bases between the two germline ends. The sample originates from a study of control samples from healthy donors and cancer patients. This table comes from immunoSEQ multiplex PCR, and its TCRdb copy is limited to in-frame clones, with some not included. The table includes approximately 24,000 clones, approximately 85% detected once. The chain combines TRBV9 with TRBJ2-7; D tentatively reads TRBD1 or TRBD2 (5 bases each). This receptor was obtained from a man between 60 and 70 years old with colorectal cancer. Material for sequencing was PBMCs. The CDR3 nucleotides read TGTGCCAGCAGCGTGAACCGGGACCCCCAGACGGAGCAGTACTTC. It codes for CASSVNRDPQTEQYF.